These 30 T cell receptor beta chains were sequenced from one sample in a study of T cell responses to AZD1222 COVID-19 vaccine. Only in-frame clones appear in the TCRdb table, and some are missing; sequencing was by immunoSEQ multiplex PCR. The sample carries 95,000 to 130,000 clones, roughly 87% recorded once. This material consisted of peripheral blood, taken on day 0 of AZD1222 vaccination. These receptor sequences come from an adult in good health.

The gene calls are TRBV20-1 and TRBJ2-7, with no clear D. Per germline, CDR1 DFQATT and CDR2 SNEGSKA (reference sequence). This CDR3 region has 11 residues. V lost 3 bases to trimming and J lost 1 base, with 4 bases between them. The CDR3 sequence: CSASRSYEQYF. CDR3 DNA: TGCAGTGCTAGCAGATCCTACGAGCAGTACTTC.

The CDR3 is CASSYTPYRASYGYTF. CDR3 nucleotide sequence: TGTGCCAGCAGTTACACCCCCTACAGGGCTAGCTATGGCTACACCTTC. The V gene is TRBV28, the J gene TRBJ1-2, with TRBD1 as a possible D gene (6 bases). The V end lost 4 bases, the J end lost 4 bases, and 19 bases lay between the germline ends. Germline lookup yields CDR1 MDHEN and CDR2 SYDVKM. CDR3 length: 16 amino acids.

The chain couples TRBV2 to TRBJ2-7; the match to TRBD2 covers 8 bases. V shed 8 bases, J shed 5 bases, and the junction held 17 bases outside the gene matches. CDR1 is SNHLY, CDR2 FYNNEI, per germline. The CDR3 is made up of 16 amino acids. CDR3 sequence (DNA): TGTGCCAGCCGAACGGGAGGGGCGGGGGTTAGGGACGAGCAGTACTTC. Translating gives CASRTGGAGVRDEQYF.

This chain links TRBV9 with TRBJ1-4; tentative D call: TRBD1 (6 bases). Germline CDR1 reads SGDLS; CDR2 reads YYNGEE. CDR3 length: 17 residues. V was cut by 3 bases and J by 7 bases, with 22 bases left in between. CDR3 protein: CASSARWEGGDAEKLFF. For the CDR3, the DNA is TGTGCCAGCAGCGCCCGGTGGGAGGGGGGGGATGCTGAAAAACTGTTTTTT. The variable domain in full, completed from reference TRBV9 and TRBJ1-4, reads DSGVTQTPKHLITATGQRVTLRCSPRSGDLSVYWYQQSLDQGLQFLIQYYNGEERAKGNILERFSAQQFPDLHSELNLSSLELGDSALYFCASSARWEGGDAEKLFFGSGTQLSVL.

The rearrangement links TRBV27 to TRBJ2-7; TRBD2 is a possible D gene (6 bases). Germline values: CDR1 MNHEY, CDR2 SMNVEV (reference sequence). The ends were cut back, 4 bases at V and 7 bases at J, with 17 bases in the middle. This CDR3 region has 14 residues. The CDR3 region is CASSSELAGGEQYF. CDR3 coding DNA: TGTGCCAGCAGTTCAGAACTAGCTGGGGGTGAGCAGTACTTC.

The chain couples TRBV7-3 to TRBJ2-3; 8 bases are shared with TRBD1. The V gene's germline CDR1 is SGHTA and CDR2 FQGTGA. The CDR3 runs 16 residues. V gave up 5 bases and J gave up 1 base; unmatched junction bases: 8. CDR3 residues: CASSPSDRGGTDTQYF. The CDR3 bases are TGTGCCAGCAGCCCCTCCGACAGGGGAGGCACAGATACGCAGTATTTT. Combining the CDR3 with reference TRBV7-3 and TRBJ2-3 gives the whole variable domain GAGVSQTPSNKVTEKGKYVELRCDPISGHTALYWYRQSLGQGPEFLIYFQGTGAADDSGLPNDRFFAVRPEGSVSTLKIQRTERGDSAVYLCASSPSDRGGTDTQYFGPGTRLTVL.

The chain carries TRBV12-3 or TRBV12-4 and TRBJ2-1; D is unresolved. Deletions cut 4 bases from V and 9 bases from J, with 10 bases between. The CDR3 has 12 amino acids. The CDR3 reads CASSSPGVEQFF. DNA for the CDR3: TGTGCCAGCAGTTCCCCTGGGGTTGAGCAGTTCTTC.

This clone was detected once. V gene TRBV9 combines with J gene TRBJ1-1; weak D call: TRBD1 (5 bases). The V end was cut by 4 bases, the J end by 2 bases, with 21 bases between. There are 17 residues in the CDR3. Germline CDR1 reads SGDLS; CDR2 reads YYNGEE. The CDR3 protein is CASSPLGRGWFNTEAFF. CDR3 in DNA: TGTGCCAGCAGCCCTCTCGGACGGGGGTGGTTTAACACTGAAGCTTTCTTT.

DNA of the CDR3: TGTGCCAGCAGTTTTTCGCATGGCTACACCTTC. Amino acid sequence: CASSFSHGYTF. The gene calls are TRBV28 and TRBJ1-2; no clear D. The V gene's germline CDR1 is MDHEN and CDR2 SYDVKM. The CDR3 is made up of 11 amino acids. V gave up 3 bases and J gave up 6 bases, with 5 bases separating them.

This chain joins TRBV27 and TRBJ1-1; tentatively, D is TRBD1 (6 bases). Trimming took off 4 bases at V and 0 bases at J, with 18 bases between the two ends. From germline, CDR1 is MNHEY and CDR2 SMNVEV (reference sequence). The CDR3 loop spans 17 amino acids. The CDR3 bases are TGTGCCAGCAGTTCCCCGACAGGAGGGGTCATGAACACTGAAGCTTTCTTT. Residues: CASSSPTGGVMNTEAFF.

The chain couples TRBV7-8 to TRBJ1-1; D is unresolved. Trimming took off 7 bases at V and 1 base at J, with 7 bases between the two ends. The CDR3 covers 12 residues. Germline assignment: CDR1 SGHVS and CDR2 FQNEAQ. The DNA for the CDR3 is TGTGCCAGCACACCGACGAACACTGAAGCTTTCTTT. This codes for CASTPTNTEAFF.

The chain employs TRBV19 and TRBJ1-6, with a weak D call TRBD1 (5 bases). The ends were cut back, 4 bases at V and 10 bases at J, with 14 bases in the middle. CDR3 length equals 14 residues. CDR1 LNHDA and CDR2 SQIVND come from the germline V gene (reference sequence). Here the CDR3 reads CASSRDVGGSPLHF. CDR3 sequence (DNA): TGTGCCAGTAGTAGGGACGTTGGCGGCTCACCCCTCCACTTT.

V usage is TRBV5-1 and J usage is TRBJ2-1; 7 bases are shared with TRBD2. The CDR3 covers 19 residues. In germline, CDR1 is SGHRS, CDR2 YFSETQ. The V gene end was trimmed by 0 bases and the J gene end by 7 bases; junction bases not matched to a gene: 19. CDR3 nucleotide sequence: TGCGCCAGCAGCTTGGGCTTAGTTGGGGGGGTAAAGGTTAGGAATGAGCAGTTCTTC. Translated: CASSLGLVGGVKVRNEQFF.

The CDR3 DNA is TGTGCCAGCTCACGGGGGGCCGGCACCTACGAGCAGTACTTC. Its translation is CASSRGAGTYEQYF. The V call is TRBV18, the J call TRBJ2-7, with D possibly called TRBD1 or TRBD2 (6 bases each). The V end lost 4 bases, the J end lost 2 bases, and 12 bases lay between the germline ends. Germline-derived CDR1 and CDR2 are KGHSH and LQKENI. The CDR3 extends over 14 amino acids.

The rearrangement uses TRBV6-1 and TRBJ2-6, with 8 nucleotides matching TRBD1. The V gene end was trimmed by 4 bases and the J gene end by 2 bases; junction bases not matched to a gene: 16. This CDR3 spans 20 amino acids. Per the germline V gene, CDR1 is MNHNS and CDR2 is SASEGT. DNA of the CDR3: TGTGCCAGCAGTGTGCAAGACAGGGGTTGGGTTGGCCCTGGGGCCAACGTCCTGACTTTC. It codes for CASSVQDRGWVGPGANVLTF.

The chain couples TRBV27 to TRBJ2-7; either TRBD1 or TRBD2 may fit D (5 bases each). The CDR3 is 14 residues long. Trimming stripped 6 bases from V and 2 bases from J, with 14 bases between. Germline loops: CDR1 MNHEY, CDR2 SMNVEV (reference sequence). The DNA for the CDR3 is TGTGCCAGCAGACTTCAGGGACGCCCCTACGAGCAGTACTTC. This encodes CASRLQGRPYEQYF.

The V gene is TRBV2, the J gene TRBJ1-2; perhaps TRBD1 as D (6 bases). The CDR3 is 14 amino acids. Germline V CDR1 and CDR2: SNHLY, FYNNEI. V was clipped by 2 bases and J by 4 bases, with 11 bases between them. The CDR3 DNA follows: TGTGCCAGCAGTGAACAGGGGCCCATCTATGGCTACACCTTC. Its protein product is CASSEQGPIYGYTF.

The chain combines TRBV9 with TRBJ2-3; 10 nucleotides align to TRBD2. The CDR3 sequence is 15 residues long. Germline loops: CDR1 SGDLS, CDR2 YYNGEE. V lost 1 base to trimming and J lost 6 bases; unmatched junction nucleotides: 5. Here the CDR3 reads CASSVRGTSDDTQYF. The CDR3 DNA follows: TGTGCCAGCAGCGTACGAGGGACTAGCGATGATACGCAGTATTTT.

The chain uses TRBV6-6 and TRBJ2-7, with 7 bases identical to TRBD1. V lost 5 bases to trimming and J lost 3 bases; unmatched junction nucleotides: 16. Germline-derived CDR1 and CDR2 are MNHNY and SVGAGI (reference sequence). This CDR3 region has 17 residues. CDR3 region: CASSPRQGPRSYYEQYF. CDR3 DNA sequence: TGTGCCAGCAGTCCAAGACAGGGCCCGAGGTCGTACTACGAGCAGTACTTC.

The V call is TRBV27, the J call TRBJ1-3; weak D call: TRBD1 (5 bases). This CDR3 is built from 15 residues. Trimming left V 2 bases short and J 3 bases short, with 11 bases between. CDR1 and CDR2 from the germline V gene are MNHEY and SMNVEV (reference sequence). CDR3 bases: TGTGCCAGCAGTTTACGTGGGGGGAATGGAAACACCATATATTTT. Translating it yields CASSLRGGNGNTIYF.

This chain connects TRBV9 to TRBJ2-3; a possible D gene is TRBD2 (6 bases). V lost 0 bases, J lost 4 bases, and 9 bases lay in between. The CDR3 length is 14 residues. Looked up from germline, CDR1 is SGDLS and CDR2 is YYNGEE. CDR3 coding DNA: TGTGCCAGCAGCGTAGCTAGCGCAGCAGATACGCAGTATTTT. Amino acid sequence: CASSVASAADTQYF.

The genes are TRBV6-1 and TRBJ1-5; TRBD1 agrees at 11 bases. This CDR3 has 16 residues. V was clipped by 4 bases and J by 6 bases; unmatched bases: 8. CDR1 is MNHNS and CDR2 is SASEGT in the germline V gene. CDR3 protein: CASSVAGTGGLQPQHF. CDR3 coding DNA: TGTGCCAGCAGTGTAGCCGGGACAGGGGGACTTCAGCCCCAGCATTTT.

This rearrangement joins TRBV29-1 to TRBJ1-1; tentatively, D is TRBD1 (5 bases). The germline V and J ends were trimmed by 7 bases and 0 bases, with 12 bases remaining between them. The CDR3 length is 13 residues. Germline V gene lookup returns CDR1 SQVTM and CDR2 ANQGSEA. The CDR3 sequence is CSAWGNMNTEAFF. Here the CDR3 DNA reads TGCAGCGCCTGGGGGAACATGAACACTGAAGCTTTCTTT.

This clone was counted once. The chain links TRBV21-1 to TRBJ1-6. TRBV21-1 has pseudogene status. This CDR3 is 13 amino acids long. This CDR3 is CATGRHYNSPLHF. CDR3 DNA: TGTGCCACGGGACGGCATTATAATTCACCCCTCCACTTT.

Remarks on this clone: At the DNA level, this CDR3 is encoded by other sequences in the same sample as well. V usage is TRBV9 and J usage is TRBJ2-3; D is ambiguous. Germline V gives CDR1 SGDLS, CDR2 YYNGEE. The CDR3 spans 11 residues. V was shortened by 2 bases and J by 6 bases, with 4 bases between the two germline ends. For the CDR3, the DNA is TGTGCCAGCAGCGTGGAGGATACGCAGTATTTT. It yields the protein CASSVEDTQYF.

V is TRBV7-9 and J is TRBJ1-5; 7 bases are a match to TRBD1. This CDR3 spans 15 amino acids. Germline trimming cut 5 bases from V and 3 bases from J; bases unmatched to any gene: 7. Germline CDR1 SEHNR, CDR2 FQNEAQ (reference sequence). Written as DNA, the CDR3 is TGTGCCAGCAGCGGACCCGGGACAGCCAATCAGCCCCAGCATTTT. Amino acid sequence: CASSGPGTANQPQHF.

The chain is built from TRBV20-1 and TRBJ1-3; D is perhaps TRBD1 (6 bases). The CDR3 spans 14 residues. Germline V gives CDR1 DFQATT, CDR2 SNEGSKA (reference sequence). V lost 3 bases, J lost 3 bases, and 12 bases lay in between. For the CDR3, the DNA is TGCAGTGCTAGTCGGGGGGCAAGTGGAAACACCATATATTTT. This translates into CSASRGASGNTIYF.

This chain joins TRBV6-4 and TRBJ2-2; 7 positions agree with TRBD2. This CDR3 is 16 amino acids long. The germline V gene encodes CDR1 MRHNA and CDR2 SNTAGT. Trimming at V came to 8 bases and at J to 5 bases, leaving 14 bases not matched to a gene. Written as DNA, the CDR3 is TGTGCCAGCCGCCGAAGGGGAGGGACTGAGACCGGGGAGCTGTTTTTT. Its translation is CASRRRGGTETGELFF.

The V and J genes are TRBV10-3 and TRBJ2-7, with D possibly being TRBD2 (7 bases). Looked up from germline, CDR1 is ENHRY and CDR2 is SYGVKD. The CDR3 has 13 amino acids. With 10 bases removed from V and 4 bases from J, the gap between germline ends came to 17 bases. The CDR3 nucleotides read TGTGCCACCGAGGGGGAGGGCGCTTACGAGCAGTACTTC. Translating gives CATEGEGAYEQYF.

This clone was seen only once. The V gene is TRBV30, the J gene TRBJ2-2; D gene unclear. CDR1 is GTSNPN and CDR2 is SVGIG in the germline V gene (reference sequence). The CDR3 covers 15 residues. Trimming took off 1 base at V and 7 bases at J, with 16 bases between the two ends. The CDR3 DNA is TGTGCCTGGAGTGGAGTAGACCGCATGGGCGGGGAGCTGTTTTTT. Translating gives CAWSGVDRMGGELFF.